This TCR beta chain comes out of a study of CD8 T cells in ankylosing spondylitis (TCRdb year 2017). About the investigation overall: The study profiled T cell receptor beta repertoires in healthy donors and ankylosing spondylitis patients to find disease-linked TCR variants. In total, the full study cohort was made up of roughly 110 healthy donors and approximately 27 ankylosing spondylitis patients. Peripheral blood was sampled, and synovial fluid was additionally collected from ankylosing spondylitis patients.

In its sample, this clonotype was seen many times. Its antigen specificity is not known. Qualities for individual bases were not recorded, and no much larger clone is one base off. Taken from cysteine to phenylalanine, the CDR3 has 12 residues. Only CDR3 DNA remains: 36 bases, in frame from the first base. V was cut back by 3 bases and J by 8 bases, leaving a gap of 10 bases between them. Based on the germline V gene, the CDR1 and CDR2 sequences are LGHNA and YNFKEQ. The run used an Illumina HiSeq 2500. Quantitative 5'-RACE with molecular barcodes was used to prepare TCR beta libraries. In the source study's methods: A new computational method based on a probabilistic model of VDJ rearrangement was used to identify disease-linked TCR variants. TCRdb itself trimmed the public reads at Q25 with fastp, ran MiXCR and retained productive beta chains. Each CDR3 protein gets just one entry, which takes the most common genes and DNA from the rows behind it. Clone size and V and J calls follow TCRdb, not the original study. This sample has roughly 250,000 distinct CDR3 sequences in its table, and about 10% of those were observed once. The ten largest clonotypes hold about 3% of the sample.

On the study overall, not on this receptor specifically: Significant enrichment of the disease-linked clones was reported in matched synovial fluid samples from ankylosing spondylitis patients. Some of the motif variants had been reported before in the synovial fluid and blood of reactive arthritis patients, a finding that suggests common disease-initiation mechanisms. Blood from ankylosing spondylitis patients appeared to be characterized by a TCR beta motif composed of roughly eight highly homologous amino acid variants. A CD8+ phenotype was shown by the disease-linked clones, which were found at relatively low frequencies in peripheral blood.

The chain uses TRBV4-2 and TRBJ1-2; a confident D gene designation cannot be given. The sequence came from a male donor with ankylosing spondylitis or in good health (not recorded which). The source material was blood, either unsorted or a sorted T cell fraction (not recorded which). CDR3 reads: CASSHDTSGYTF. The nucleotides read TGTGCCAGCAGCCATGATACGTCGGGCTACACCTTC.